This entry describes one T cell receptor beta chain. As yet, its antigen is unknown. The CDR3 runs 14 residues. The germline V gene encodes CDR1 SEHNR and CDR2 FQNEAQ (reference sequence). Deletions cut 1 base from V and 3 bases from J, with 10 bases between. This sample is drawn from a study of identifying expanded T cells in peripheral blood. Data came from immunoSEQ multiplex PCR; TCRdb stores just in-frame clones and leaves some out. The table has under 150,000 clones, 65% to 90% seen once. General observations from the study: Approximately 1.1 clones differed between technical replicates, versus approximately 16 and 20 over time. Approximately 2-week clone count variance significantly increased as total template count grew.

Collection occurred without any documented infections or immune events in donors. The clonotype was recovered from a person aged 18 to 75 in good health. The chain carries TRBV7-9 and TRBJ2-7; D possibly matches TRBD1 or TRBD2 (5 bases each). Sequences were obtained from blood. The CDR3: CASSLDEGLYEQYF. CDR3 nucleotide sequence: TGTGCCAGCAGCTTAGATGAGGGGCTCTACGAGCAGTACTTC.